A selection of T cell receptor beta chains follows, all from one sample in a study of blood T cell repertoires in COVID-19. Generated by immunoSEQ multiplex PCR, the TCRdb table keeps only in-frame clones and is missing some. The sample comprises a few hundred thousand clones, around 87% of which are singletons, and roughly 1.9% rests with the top ten. The specimen sequenced was PBMCs or T cells enriched from blood (not recorded which). Receptor source: a woman aged 40-49 years who had recovered from COVID-19. The CDR3 runs from the conserved cysteine through the conserved F or W. Fields, in order: V gene, J gene, CDR3 protein.

TRBV5-1	TRBJ1-3	CASSLGDDRTRNTIYF
TRBV3-1/TRBV3-2	TRBJ1-3	CASSSTGVGNTIYF
TRBV5-1	TRBJ1-1	CASSLLQGGRPEAFF
TRBV10-2	TRBJ2-7	CASSEGQGQREQYF
TRBV28	TRBJ1-1	CASKLAGDTEAFF
TRBV5-1	TRBJ1-6	CASSFGQGDSPLHF
TRBV7-9	TRBJ2-7	CASREDRGYVEQYF
TRBV20-1	TRBJ1-1	CSARDRTEAFF
TRBV3-1/TRBV3-2	TRBJ2-5	CASSQWTGWETQYF
TRBV4-3	TRBJ1-1	CASSQVPDSNTEAFF
TRBV27	TRBJ1-2	CASSLSSGTDTNYGYTF
TRBV19	TRBJ1-1	CASSADRNTEAFF
TRBV12-3/TRBV12-4	TRBJ2-7	CASLRDSYEQYF
TRBV29-1	TRBJ1-2	CSVGDRSSYGYTF
TRBV6-5	TRBJ2-1	CASVKVAASYNEQFF
TRBV5-1	TRBJ2-7	CASSPGGQGASSSYEQYF
TRBV6-5	TRBJ2-7	CASTPGQGIYEQYF
TRBV11-2	TRBJ2-1	CASSFGQSWNEQFF
TRBV7-9	TRBJ2-2	CASNPSGSNAGELFF
TRBV11-2	TRBJ1-6	CASSPERVSPLHF
TRBV14	TRBJ2-2	CASSRRRGLAGVFNTGELFF
TRBV6-2/TRBV6-3	TRBJ1-1	CASSPFGGWGNTEAFF
TRBV11-3	TRBJ1-1	CASSRERGTEAFF
TRBV7-9	TRBJ2-3	CASSNDRGLGDTQYF
TRBV24-1	TRBJ2-3	CATPGTSGGRADTQYF
TRBV5-1	TRBJ1-1	CASSLGTSPGTEAFF
TRBV29-1	TRBJ1-1	CSGYRYNTEAFF
TRBV6-2/TRBV6-3	TRBJ2-2	CASSYVQFGHGELFF
TRBV19	TRBJ1-1	CASSIYFGGLNTEAFF
TRBV4-1	TRBJ2-7	CASSQDPSGNSYEQYF
TRBV6-5	TRBJ1-5	CASSRFPGLSQHF
TRBV7-9	TRBJ1-1	CASSLGTANTEAFF
TRBV12-3/TRBV12-4	TRBJ1-2	CASSLQGASGYTF